These 29 T cell receptor beta chains came from one sample sequenced in a study of T cells in pancreatic ductal adenocarcinoma. Assay used: immunoSEQ multiplex PCR; TCRdb lists only in-frame clones, some missing. The sample has roughly 100,000 clones, around 96% seen once. No neoadjuvant therapy was given to the selected pancreatic ductal adenocarcinoma patients before their surgery. The sequencing input was PBMCs. All receptors derive from a human donor with pancreatic ductal adenocarcinoma.

The gene calls are TRBV6-1 and TRBJ2-7; the match to TRBD2 covers 11 bases. Per the germline V gene, CDR1 is MNHNS and CDR2 is SASEGT. The trim removed 2 bases at V and 5 bases at J, leaving 14 bases unmatched. CDR3 length equals 18 residues. CDR3 nucleotides: TGTGCCAGCAGTGAAACTTATCTCTGGCTAGCGGGAGGACACGAGCAGTACTTC. Translated: CASSETYLWLAGGHEQYF.

The chain recombines TRBV11-2 with TRBJ2-7; D is unresolved. Between the trimmed V and J ends, which lost 3 bases and 3 bases, there was a span of 3 bases. This CDR3 comprises 11 residues. Germline V CDR1 and CDR2: SGHAT, FQNNGV. The CDR3 is CASSFVYEQYF. CDR3 nucleotides: TGTGCCAGCAGCTTCGTCTACGAGCAGTACTTC.

Of note for this clone: Within the sample, other DNA sequences also encode this same CDR3. V is TRBV5-1 and J is TRBJ2-7; tentative D call: TRBD2 (5 bases). CDR1 SGHRS and CDR2 YFSETQ come from the germline V gene. There are 14 residues in the CDR3. Trimming removed 5 bases at V and 0 bases at J, with 12 bases between. The CDR3 region is CASSRNGVSYEQYF. Written as DNA, the CDR3 is TGCGCCAGCAGTCGAAACGGGGTCTCCTACGAGCAGTACTTC.

The chain links TRBV11-2 to TRBJ2-7; maybe TRBD2 (5 bases). The CDR3 contains 15 residues. Germline V gene sequence: CDR1 SGHAT, CDR2 FQNNGV. The V end lost 1 base, the J end lost 7 bases, and 17 bases lay between the germline ends. The CDR3 DNA sequence: TGTGCCAGCAGCTTAGGGGCTAGCCGCTCCGTTGAGCAGTACTTC. This codes for CASSLGASRSVEQYF.

The chain is built from TRBV7-9 and TRBJ2-7; tentatively, D is TRBD2 (6 bases). Germline CDR1 SEHNR, CDR2 FQNEAQ (reference sequence). The length of the CDR3 is 12 residues. The V end was cut by 2 bases, the J end by 9 bases, with 11 bases between. The chain's CDR3 is CASSLRGAWQYF. DNA for the CDR3: TGTGCCAGCAGCTTACGCGGGGCTTGGCAGTACTTC.

V gene TRBV10-3 combines with J gene TRBJ2-5; perhaps TRBD1 as D (5 bases). This CDR3 is 13 amino acids long. Germline V lookup: CDR1 ENHRY, CDR2 SYGVKD. Trimming pared 8 bases from V and 2 bases from J, leaving 12 bases between. CDR3: CAIGKRQQETQYF. For the CDR3, the DNA is TGTGCCATCGGGAAACGACAGCAAGAGACCCAGTACTTC.

The rearrangement uses TRBV6-5 and TRBJ2-7, with D perhaps matching TRBD1 (5 bases). Deletions cut 1 base from V and 0 bases from J, with 10 bases between. Germline loops: CDR1 MNHEY, CDR2 SVGAGI. The CDR3 has 15 amino acids. The CDR3 protein is CASSYWGGSSYEQYF. CDR3 nucleotide sequence: TGTGCCAGCAGTTACTGGGGCGGAAGCTCCTACGAGCAGTACTTC.

The V and J genes are TRBV14 and TRBJ1-3; weak D call: TRBD1 (5 bases). Germline V lookup: CDR1 SGHDN, CDR2 FVKESK. This CDR3 contains 14 residues. Trimming shortened V by 0 bases and J by 2 bases, and 5 bases separated the two germline ends. As DNA, the CDR3 is TGTGCCAGCAGCCAAGAAGGGGCTGGAAACACCATATATTTT. Translating gives CASSQEGAGNTIYF.

The V and J genes are TRBV5-1 and TRBJ2-1; 7 bases are shared with TRBD1. V lost 5 bases, J lost 8 bases, and 10 bases stayed unmatched. Germline-derived CDR1 and CDR2 are SGHRS and YFSETQ. The CDR3 runs to 14 residues. In DNA, the CDR3 is TGCGCCAGCAGTACGACAGGGCACTTGGATGAGCAGTTCTTC. Amino acids: CASSTTGHLDEQFF.

As to this clone: The same CDR3 also results from other DNA sequences found in this sample. The chain couples TRBV6-5 to TRBJ2-7; tentatively, D is TRBD2 (5 bases). Germline CDR1 MNHEY, CDR2 SVGAGI. CDR3 length: 11 residues. V lost 3 bases and J lost 6, with 6 bases in between. The DNA for the CDR3 is TGTGCCAGCAGTTATCGGGGCGAGCAGTACTTC. Its translation is CASSYRGEQYF.

The chain joins TRBV30 to TRBJ2-7; TRBD2 aligns across 9 bases. The CDR3 covers 13 residues. From germline, CDR1 is GTSNPN and CDR2 SVGIG (reference sequence). Germline trimming cut 1 base from V and 4 bases from J; bases unmatched to any gene: 2. The CDR3 loop is CAWSEAGGYEQYF. In DNA, the CDR3 is TGTGCCTGGAGTGAGGCGGGGGGGTACGAGCAGTACTTC.

CDR3 amino acids: CASSLQGNEKLFF. CDR3 coding DNA: TGTGCCAGCAGCTTACAGGGGAATGAAAAACTGTTTTTT. The rearrangement joins TRBV5-6 to TRBJ1-4, with 7 bases fitting TRBD1. This CDR3 contains 13 residues. V was pared by 2 bases and J by 5 bases, with 0 bases of the junction left unmatched. Germline assignment: CDR1 SGHDT and CDR2 YYEEEE.

This clone showed up just once. The V and J genes are TRBV4-3 and TRBJ2-3; 7 nucleotides match TRBD1. V lost 6 bases, J lost 0 bases, and 3 bases stayed unmatched. Per germline, CDR1 LGHNA and CDR2 YSLEER. The CDR3 has 14 amino acids. The CDR3 bases are TGCGCCAGCAGTCTACAGGGGAGCACAGATACGCAGTATTTT. It yields the protein CASSLQGSTDTQYF.

The chain couples TRBV29-1 to TRBJ2-5; TRBD1 agrees at 7 bases. CDR3 length: 13 residues. Germline trimming cut 7 bases from V and 7 bases from J; bases unmatched to any gene: 12. Per germline, CDR1 SQVTM and CDR2 ANQGSEA. The CDR3 sequence is CSARPGQLLTQYF. The CDR3, as DNA: TGCAGCGCCCGACCGGGACAGCTATTGACCCAGTACTTC.

The genes are TRBV30 and TRBJ1-2; D unclear. This CDR3 contains 15 residues. Germline lookup yields CDR1 GTSNPN and CDR2 SVGIG (reference sequence). V was pared by 2 bases and J by 4 bases, with 17 bases between. The CDR3 nucleotides read TGTGCCTGGAGTACCCTCCGCCGGGTTGCCTATGGCTACACCTTC. Translation: CAWSTLRRVAYGYTF.

The chain couples TRBV27 to TRBJ2-5; tentative D call: TRBD2 (6 bases). The length of the CDR3 is 13 residues. V was cut by 5 bases and J by 7 bases, with 14 bases left in between. CDR1 is MNHEY, CDR2 SMNVEV, per germline (reference sequence). The CDR3 reads CASSHPGAGTQYF. Here the CDR3 DNA reads TGTGCCAGCAGTCATCCAGGAGCGGGGACCCAGTACTTC.

This chain joins TRBV27 and TRBJ2-7; D uncertain. Trimming removed 1 base at V and 3 bases at J, with 16 bases between. Germline CDR1 is MNHEY and CDR2 is SMNVEV (reference sequence). The CDR3 length is 16 residues. CDR3 protein: CASSLLGQASFYEQYF. The CDR3 coding sequence is TGTGCCAGCAGTTTATTGGGTCAGGCGTCTTTCTACGAGCAGTACTTC.

CDR3 protein: CTPWSGTAGGGGELFF. The CDR3 DNA follows: TGCACCCCCTGGTCGGGGACAGCGGGTGGGGGCGGGGAGCTGTTTTTT. The V and J genes are TRBV29-1 and TRBJ2-2; possibly TRBD1 for D (7 bases). CDR1 and CDR2 (germline): SQVTM, ANQGSEA. This CDR3 spans 16 amino acids.

Here the CDR3 DNA reads TGTGCCAGCAGGACGGAGCCCCTCACCGGGGAGCTGTTTTTT. Translated: CASRTEPLTGELFF. This chain connects TRBV2 to TRBJ2-2; the D is unclear. The germline V and J ends were trimmed by 6 bases and 4 bases, with 12 bases remaining between them. The germline gives CDR1 SNHLY, CDR2 FYNNEI. CDR3 size: 14 residues.

V gene TRBV6-6 combines with J gene TRBJ1-1; a weak D match, TRBD1 (6 bases). The CDR3 consists of 13 residues. V gave up 7 bases and J gave up 10 bases, with 19 bases separating them. The germline V gene has CDR1 MNHNY and CDR2 SVGAGI (reference sequence). The CDR3 DNA follows: TGTGCCAGCACGGGGGGTCAACAGGGACCAGCTTTCTTT. This gives the protein CASTGGQQGPAFF.

This chain links TRBV5-6 with TRBJ2-3; 12 bases align to TRBD2. This CDR3 is 16 amino acids long. The junction had 6 bases not matched to a gene; V was cut back by 5 bases and J by 2 bases. Germline V lookup: CDR1 SGHDT, CDR2 YYEEEE. Here the CDR3 reads CASRRLAGVHTDTQYF. The CDR3 DNA reads as TGTGCCAGCAGGCGACTAGCGGGGGTACACACAGATACGCAGTATTTT. The full variable domain, completed using reference TRBV5-6 and TRBJ2-3, is DAGVTQSPTHLIKTRGQQVTLRCSPKSGHDTVSWYQQALGQGPQFIFQYYEEEERQRGNFPDRFSGHQFPNYSSELNVNALLLGDSALYLCASRRLAGVHTDTQYFGPGTRLTVL.

The chain carries TRBV28 and TRBJ2-7; the D gene is possibly TRBD1 (5 bases). The V end was cut by 7 bases, the J end by 2 bases, with 9 bases between. The CDR3 is made up of 12 amino acids. The germline V gene encodes CDR1 MDHEN and CDR2 SYDVKM. The CDR3 loop reads CASTRGTYEQYF. In nucleotides, the CDR3 is TGTGCCAGCACTAGGGGAACCTACGAGCAGTACTTC.

The V call is TRBV18, the J call TRBJ2-7, with a weak D call TRBD1 (6 bases). From germline, CDR1 is KGHSH and CDR2 LQKENI. Trimming cost V 2 bases and J 2 bases, with 10 bases left between them. The CDR3 has 14 amino acids. As DNA, the CDR3 is TGTGCCAGCTCACCAGGGGACACCACCTACGAGCAGTACTTC. Translating gives CASSPGDTTYEQYF.

The gene calls are TRBV5-1 and TRBJ2-7, with D possibly matching TRBD2 (6 bases). The CDR3 is 13 amino acids. Trimming took 2 bases from V and 0 from J, leaving 6 bases between them. Per germline, CDR1 SGHRS and CDR2 YFSETQ. CDR3 loop: CASSFGSSYEQYF. The CDR3 DNA is TGCGCCAGCAGCTTCGGGAGCTCCTACGAGCAGTACTTC. Complete variable domain (other parts from reference TRBV5-1 and TRBJ2-7): KAGVTQTPRYLIKTRGQQVTLSCSPISGHRSVSWYQQTPGQGLQFLFEYFSETQRNKGNFPGRFSGRQFSNSRSEMNVSTLELGDSALYLCASSFGSSYEQYFGPGTRLTVT.

The V and J genes are TRBV5-1 and TRBJ2-7; unclear D gene. V lost 0 bases and J lost 0, with 10 bases in between. The CDR3 is 15 residues long. Per germline, CDR1 SGHRS and CDR2 YFSETQ. As DNA, the CDR3 is TGCGCCAGCAGCTTGGATCCGGGTAGCTCCTACGAGCAGTACTTC. Encoded protein: CASSLDPGSSYEQYF.

The chain has TRBV30 and TRBJ2-7, with 9 bases fitting TRBD2. Trimming cost V 3 bases and J 4 bases; bases outside gene matches: 4. Germline V gives CDR1 GTSNPN, CDR2 SVGIG (reference sequence). CDR3 length equals 13 residues. Here the CDR3 reads CAWRVAGVYEQYF. For the CDR3, the DNA is TGTGCCTGGAGGGTAGCGGGAGTTTACGAGCAGTACTTC.

This chain uses TRBV18 with TRBJ1-1; D gene ambiguous. Germline V gene sequence: CDR1 KGHSH, CDR2 LQKENI. Trimming cost V 3 bases and J 4 bases, with 15 bases left between them. This CDR3 has 15 amino acids. The chain's CDR3 is CASSPPSQAFTEAFF. The DNA for the CDR3 is TGTGCCAGCTCACCCCCGTCGCAGGCCTTCACTGAAGCTTTCTTT.

The chain employs TRBV7-3 and TRBJ2-7, with 7 bases aligning to TRBD1. This CDR3 spans 15 amino acids. V lost 3 bases, J lost 4 bases, and 9 bases stayed unmatched. The germline V gene encodes CDR1 SGHTA and CDR2 FQGTGA. CDR3 sequence reads: CASSLGPGQTYEQYF. CDR3 sequence (DNA): TGTGCCAGCAGCTTGGGGCCGGGACAGACTTACGAGCAGTACTTC. The complete variable domain, with remaining parts taken from reference TRBV7-3 and TRBJ2-7, reads GAGVSQTPSNKVTEKGKYVELRCDPISGHTALYWYRQSLGQGPEFLIYFQGTGAADDSGLPNDRFFAVRPEGSVSTLKIQRTERGDSAVYLCASSLGPGQTYEQYFGPGTRLTVT.

This clone has just a few counts. This chain connects TRBV25-1 to TRBJ2-1; 8 bases match TRBD2. This CDR3 has 16 amino acids. The junction had 8 bases not matched to a gene; V was cut back by 4 bases and J by 3 bases. Germline values: CDR1 MGHDK, CDR2 SYGVNS. The CDR3 loop is CASSALGTRVYNEQFF. Written as DNA, the CDR3 is TGTGCCAGCAGTGCTTTAGGGACTAGGGTCTACAATGAGCAGTTCTTC.